This TCR beta chain was documented in a study of T cell repertoires in cytomegalovirus infection. Overall study context: From public TCR beta signatures came an indication of both CMV infection and matching HLA type.

Losses at the gene ends were 1 base for V and 6 bases for J; bases not matched to a gene: 6. Germline CDR1 DFQATT, CDR2 SNEGSKA (reference sequence). The CDR3 loop spans 14 amino acids. TCRdb re-analysed the reads in MiXCR, keeping a single row per CDR3 protein. The table includes 150,000 or so distinct CDR3 sequences, 20% to 25% detected once. V usage is TRBV20-1 and J usage is TRBJ2-3, with 8 bases identical to TRBD2. Sequenced: PBMCs. The origin of this receptor is a human donor in good health (CMV status not recorded). Some clones in this sample may be carry-over from other donors' samples. For the CDR3, the DNA is TGCAGTGCTAGAGTGGCGGGAGGATTGGATACGCAGTATTTT. Protein: CSARVAGGLDTQYF.